This is a list of T cell receptor beta chains from one sample in a study of T cell repertoires in aging, cancer and after chemotherapy. From the multiplex PCR reads, TCRdb called clonotypes with MiXCR, one entry per CDR3 protein. The sample lists 6,000 to 9,500 distinct CDR3 sequences, approximately 35% seen once, with 5% in the top ten. Sequenced material: blood. These receptors came from a human donor in good health. Both conserved end residues are part of each CDR3. A D gene is named only where the DNA matches it firmly. Rows give clone size only sometimes, using once, few, many, or a class for an expanded clone.

v_gene	j_gene	d_gene	abundance	CDR3aa	CDR3nt
TRBV10-3	TRBJ2-5	TRBD1	.	CAISEGGRMETQYF	TGTGCCATCAGTGAAGGGGGCCGGATGGAGACCCAGTACTTC
TRBV6-1	TRBJ1-3	.	.	CASSEQESSGNTIYF	TGTGCCAGCAGTGAACAGGAGAGCTCTGGAAACACCATATATTTT
TRBV15	TRBJ1-5	TRBD1	few	CATSVTPGTGFPQHF	TGTGCCACCAGCGTCACGCCGGGGACAGGGTTCCCCCAGCATTTT
TRBV5-4	TRBJ2-3	TRBD2	.	CASSSGLAGVGDTQYF	TGTGCCAGCAGCTCGGGACTAGCGGGAGTGGGAGATACGCAGTATTTT
TRBV18	TRBJ2-7	TRBD1	.	CASSPEQGLYEQYF	TGTGCCAGCTCACCGGAACAGGGGCTTTACGAGCAGTACTTC
TRBV12-3/TRBV12-4	TRBJ1-5	.	.	CASSLKGPGLNQPQHF	TGTGCCAGCAGTTTAAAGGGGCCAGGGTTGAATCAGCCCCAGCATTTT
TRBV19	TRBJ1-2	.	.	CASSIEGSLVGGYTF	TGTGCCAGTAGTATAGAGGGCAGTTTGGTCGGAGGCTACACCTTC
TRBV11-1	TRBJ2-5	.	.	CASSLEQRETQYF	TGTGCCAGCAGCTTAGAACAACGAGAGACCCAGTACTTC
TRBV5-5	TRBJ2-1	.	.	CASSLRDSHLLYNKQFF	TGTGCCAGCAGCTTGCGAGATAGCCATCTCCTTTACAATAAGCAGTTCTTC
TRBV5-1	TRBJ2-3	.	few	CASSLAPEGDTQYF	TGCGCCAGCAGCTTGGCGCCCGAGGGGGATACGCAGTATTTT
TRBV20-1	TRBJ2-7	.	.	CSARDVDQLPTYEQYF	TGCAGTGCTAGAGATGTCGACCAACTCCCGACCTACGAGCAGTACTTC
TRBV7-2	TRBJ2-1	.	.	CASSSRVSSYNEQFF	TGTGCCAGCAGCTCCAGGGTTAGCTCCTACAATGAGCAGTTCTTC
TRBV6-5	TRBJ2-7	.	.	CASSYSGSQGQEQYF	TGTGCCAGCAGTTACTCGGGGAGCCAAGGTCAGGAGCAGTACTTC
TRBV5-4	TRBJ1-6	TRBD1	.	CASSYDRAWPPLHF	TGTGCCAGCAGCTACGACAGGGCTTGGCCACCCCTCCACTTT
TRBV7-6	TRBJ2-3	TRBD1	.	CASSLGQGFHVYF	TGTGCCAGCAGCTTAGGACAGGGCTTCCATGTTTATTTT